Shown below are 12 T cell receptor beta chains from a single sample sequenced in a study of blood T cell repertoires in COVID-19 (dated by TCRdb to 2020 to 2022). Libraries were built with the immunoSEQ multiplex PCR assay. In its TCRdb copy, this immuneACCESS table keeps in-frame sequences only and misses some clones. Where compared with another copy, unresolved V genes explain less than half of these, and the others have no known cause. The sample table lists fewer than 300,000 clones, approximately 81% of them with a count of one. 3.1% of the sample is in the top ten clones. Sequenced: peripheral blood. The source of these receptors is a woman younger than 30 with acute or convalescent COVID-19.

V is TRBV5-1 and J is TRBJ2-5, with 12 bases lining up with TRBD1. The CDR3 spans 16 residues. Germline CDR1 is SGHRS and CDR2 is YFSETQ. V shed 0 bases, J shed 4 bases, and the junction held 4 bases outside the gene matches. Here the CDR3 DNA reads TGCGCCAGCAGCTTGGGGGGGACAGGGGGCCGAGAGACCCAGTACTTC. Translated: CASSLGGTGGRETQYF.

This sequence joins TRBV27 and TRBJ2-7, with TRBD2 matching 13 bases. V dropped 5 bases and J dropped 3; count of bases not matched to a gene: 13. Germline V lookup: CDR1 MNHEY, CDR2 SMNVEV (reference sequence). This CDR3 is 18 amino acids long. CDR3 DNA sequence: TGTGCCAGCAGTCCGGGGACTAGCGGGGCTATAAGGAGCTACGAGCAGTACTTC. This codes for CASSPGTSGAIRSYEQYF.

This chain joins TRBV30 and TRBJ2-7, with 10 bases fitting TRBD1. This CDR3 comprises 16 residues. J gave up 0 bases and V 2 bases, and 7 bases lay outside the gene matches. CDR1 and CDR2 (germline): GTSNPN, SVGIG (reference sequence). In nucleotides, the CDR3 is TGTGCCTGGAGTAAGTGGACAGGGGGGTTCTCCTACGAGCAGTACTTC. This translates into CAWSKWTGGFSYEQYF.

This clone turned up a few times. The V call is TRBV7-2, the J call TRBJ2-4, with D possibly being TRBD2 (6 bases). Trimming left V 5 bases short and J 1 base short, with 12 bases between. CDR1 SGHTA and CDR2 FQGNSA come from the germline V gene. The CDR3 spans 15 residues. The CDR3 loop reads CASSPGGPAKNIQYF. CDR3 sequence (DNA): TGTGCCAGCAGCCCCGGGGGACCGGCCAAAAACATTCAGTACTTC. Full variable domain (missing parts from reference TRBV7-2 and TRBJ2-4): GAGVSQSPSNKVTEKGKDVELRCDPISGHTALYWYRQSLGQGLEFLIYFQGNSAPDKSGLPSDRFSAERTGGSVSTLTIQRTQQEDSAVYLCASSPGGPAKNIQYFGAGTRLSVL.

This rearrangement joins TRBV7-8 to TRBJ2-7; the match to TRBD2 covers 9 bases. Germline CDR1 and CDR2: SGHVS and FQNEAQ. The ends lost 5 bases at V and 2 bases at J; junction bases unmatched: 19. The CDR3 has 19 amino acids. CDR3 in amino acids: CASSHSQAGGNPPTYEQYF. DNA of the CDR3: TGTGCCAGCAGCCATTCTCAAGCGGGAGGTAATCCTCCGACCTACGAGCAGTACTTC.

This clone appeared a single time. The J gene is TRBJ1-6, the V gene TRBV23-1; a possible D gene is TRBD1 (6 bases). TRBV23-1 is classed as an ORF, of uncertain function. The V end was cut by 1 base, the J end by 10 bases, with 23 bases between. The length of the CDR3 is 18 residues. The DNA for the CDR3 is TGCGCCAGCAGTCAATGGGGGCAGGGTTATCGGAAAGGGTCACCCCTCCACTTT. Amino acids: CASSQWGQGYRKGSPLHF.

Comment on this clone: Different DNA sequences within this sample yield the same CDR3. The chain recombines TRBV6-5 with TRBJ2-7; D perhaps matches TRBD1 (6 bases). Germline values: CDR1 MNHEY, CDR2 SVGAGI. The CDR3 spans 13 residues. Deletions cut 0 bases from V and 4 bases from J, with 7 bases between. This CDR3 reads CASSYSRGYEQYF. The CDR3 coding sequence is TGTGCCAGCAGTTACTCAAGGGGGTACGAGCAGTACTTC.

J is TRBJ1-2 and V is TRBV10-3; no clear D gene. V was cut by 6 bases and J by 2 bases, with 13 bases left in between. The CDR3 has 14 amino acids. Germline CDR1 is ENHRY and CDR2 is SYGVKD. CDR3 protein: CAISHDTKNYGYTF. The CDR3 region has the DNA TGTGCCATCAGCCACGATACTAAAAACTATGGCTACACCTTC.

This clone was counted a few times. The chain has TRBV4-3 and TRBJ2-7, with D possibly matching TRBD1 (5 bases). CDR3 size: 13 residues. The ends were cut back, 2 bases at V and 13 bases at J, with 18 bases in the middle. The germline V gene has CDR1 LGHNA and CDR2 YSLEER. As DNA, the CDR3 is TGCGCCAGCAGCCAAAACCAGAAGGGGTCCCTTTACTTC. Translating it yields CASSQNQKGSLYF.

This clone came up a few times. The CDR3 DNA reads TGTGCCAGCAGTTACGGGACAGGGGCTGGTGGCTACACCTTC. It specifies CASSYGTGAGGYTF. This rearrangement joins TRBV6-2 or TRBV6-3 to TRBJ1-2, with 10 bases that match TRBD1. V shed 2 bases and J 7 bases; nucleotides not matched to a gene: 4. The CDR3 totals 14 residues. Germline lookup yields CDR1 MNHEY and CDR2 SVGEGT.

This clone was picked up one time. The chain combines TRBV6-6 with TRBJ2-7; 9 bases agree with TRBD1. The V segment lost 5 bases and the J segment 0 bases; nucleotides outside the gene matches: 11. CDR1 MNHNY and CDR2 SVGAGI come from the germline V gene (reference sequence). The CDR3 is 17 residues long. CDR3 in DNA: TGTGCCAGCAGTCTCAAACAGGGGGCGGCTTTCTCCTACGAGCAGTACTTC. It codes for CASSLKQGAAFSYEQYF.

DNA of the CDR3: TGTGCCAGCAGCTTGGAGGGCCGCCTCTACAATGAGCAGTTCTTC. It specifies CASSLEGRLYNEQFF. The chain combines TRBV7-2 with TRBJ2-1; tentative D call: TRBD2 (6 bases). CDR1 and CDR2 from the germline V gene are SGHTA and FQGNSA. V was pared by 3 bases and J by 3 bases, with 12 bases between. The CDR3 covers 15 residues.